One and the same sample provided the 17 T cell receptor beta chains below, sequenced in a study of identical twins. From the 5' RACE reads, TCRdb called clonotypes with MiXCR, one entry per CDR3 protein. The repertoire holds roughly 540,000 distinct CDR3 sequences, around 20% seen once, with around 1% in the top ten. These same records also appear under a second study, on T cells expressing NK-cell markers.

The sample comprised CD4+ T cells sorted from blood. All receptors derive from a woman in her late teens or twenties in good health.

CDR3 sequence (DNA): TGCAGTGCTAGGGTGACTAGCGGGAGTAGGAATGAGCAGTTCTTC. Protein: CSARVTSGSRNEQFF. The rearrangement uses TRBV20-1 and TRBJ2-1; 12 bases agree with TRBD2. J gave up 7 bases and V 3 bases, and 7 bases lay outside the gene matches. The CDR3 totals 15 residues. The germline V gene encodes CDR1 DFQATT and CDR2 SNEGSKA (reference sequence).

As DNA, the CDR3 is TGTGCCAGCAGCTTAGTGGGCCGACACAATGAGCAGTTCTTC. Translating gives CASSLVGRHNEQFF. This chain joins TRBV7-6 and TRBJ2-1, with no clear D. The germline gives CDR1 SGHVS, CDR2 FNYEAQ. The CDR3 is 14 amino acids. Trimming took off 1 base at V and 5 bases at J, with 9 bases between the two ends.

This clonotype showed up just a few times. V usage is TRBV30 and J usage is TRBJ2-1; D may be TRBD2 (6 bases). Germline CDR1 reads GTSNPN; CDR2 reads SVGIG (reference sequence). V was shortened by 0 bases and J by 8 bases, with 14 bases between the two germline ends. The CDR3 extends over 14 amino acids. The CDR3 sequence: CAWSVVSGTDEQFF. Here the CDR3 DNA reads TGTGCCTGGAGTGTAGTTAGCGGCACTGATGAGCAGTTCTTC.

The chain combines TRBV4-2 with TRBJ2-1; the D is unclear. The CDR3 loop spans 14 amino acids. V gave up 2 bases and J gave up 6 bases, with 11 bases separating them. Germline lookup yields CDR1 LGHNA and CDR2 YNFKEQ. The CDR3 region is CASSQREISNEQFF. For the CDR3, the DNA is TGTGCCAGCAGCCAACGAGAGATATCCAATGAGCAGTTCTTC.

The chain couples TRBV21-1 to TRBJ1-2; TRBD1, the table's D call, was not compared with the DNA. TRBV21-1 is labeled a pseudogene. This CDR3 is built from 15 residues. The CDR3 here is CASSNGSGQNYGYTF. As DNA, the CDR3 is TGTGCCAGCAGCAACGGTTCAGGGCAAAACTATGGCTACACCTTC.

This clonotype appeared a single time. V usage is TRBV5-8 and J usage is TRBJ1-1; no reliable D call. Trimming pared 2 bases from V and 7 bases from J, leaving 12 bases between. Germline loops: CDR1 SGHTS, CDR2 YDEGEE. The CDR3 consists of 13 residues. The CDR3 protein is CASSLRGRVEAFF. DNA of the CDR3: TGTGCCAGCAGCTTACGAGGGCGCGTTGAAGCTTTCTTT.

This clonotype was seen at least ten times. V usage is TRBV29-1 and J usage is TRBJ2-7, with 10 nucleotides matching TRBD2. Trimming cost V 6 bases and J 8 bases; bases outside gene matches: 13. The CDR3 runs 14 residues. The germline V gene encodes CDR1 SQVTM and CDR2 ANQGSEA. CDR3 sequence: CSVCPTSGVSQQYF. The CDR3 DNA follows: TGCAGCGTCTGCCCTACTAGCGGGGTTAGCCAGCAGTACTTC.

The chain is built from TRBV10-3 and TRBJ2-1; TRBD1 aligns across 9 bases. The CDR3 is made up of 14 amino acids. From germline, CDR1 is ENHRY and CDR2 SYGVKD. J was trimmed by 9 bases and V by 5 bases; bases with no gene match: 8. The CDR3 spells CAISPGQGRGEQFF. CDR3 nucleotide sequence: TGTGCCATCAGTCCGGGACAGGGCCGCGGTGAGCAGTTCTTC.

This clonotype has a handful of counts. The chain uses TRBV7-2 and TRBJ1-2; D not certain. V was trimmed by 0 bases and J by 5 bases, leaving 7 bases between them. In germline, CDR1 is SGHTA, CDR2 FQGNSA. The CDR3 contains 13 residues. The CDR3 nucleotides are TGTGCCAGCAGCTTAGCCTTGATATATGGCTACACCTTC. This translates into CASSLALIYGYTF.

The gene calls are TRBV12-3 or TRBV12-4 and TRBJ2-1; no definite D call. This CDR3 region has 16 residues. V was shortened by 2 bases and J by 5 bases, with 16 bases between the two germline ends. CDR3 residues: CASSLRSYGPDNEQFF. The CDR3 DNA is TGTGCCAGCAGTTTAAGGTCATACGGTCCGGACAATGAGCAGTTCTTC.

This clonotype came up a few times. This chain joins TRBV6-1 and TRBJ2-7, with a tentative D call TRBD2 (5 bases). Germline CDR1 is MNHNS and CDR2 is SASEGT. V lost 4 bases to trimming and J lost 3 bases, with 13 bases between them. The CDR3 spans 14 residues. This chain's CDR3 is CASSGSGGIYEQYF. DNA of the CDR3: TGTGCCAGCAGTGGATCCGGAGGAATCTACGAGCAGTACTTC.

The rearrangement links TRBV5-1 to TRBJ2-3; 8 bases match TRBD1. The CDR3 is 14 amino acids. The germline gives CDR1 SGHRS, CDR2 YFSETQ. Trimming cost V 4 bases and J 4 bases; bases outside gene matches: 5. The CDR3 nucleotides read TGCGCCAGCAGCCTGGGACAGGACCCAGATACGCAGTATTTT. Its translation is CASSLGQDPDTQYF.

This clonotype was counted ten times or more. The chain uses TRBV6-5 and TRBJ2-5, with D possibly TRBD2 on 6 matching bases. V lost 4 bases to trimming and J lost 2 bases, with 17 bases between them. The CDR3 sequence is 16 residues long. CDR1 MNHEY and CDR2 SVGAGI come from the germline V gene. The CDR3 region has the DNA TGTGCCAGCAGTTCCTCCCTCGGAGGGCTACAAGAGACCCAGTACTTC. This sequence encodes CASSSSLGGLQETQYF.

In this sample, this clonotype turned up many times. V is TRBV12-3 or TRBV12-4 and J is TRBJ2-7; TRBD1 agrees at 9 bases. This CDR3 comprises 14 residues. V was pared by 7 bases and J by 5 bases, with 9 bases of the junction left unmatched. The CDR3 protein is CASTSGTGPDEQYF. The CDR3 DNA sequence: TGTGCCAGCACCTCCGGGACAGGGCCCGACGAGCAGTACTTC.

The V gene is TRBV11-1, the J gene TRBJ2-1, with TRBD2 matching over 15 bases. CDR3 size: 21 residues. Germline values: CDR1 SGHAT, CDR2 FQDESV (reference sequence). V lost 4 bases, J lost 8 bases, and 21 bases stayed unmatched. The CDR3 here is CASSSASPGLAGGPYRYEQFF. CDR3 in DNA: TGTGCCAGCAGCTCCGCCAGCCCCGGACTAGCGGGAGGGCCCTACCGGTATGAGCAGTTCTTC.

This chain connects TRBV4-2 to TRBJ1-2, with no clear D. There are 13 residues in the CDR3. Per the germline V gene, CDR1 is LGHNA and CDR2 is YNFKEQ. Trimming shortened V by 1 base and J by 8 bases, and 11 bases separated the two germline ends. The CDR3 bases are TGTGCCAGCAGCCAAGTGACATCGGGCGGCTACACCTTC. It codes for CASSQVTSGGYTF.

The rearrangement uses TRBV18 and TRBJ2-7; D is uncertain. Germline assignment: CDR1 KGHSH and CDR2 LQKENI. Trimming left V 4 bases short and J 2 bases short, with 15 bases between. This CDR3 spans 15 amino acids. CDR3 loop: CASSLLAAETYEQYF. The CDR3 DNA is TGTGCCAGCTCACTTTTGGCGGCCGAGACCTACGAGCAGTACTTC. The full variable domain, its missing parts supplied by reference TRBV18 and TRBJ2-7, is NAGVMQNPRHLVRRRGQEARLRCSPMKGHSHVYWYRQLPEEGLKFMVYLQKENIIDESGMPKERFSAEFPKEGPSILRIQQVVRGDSAAYFCASSLLAAETYEQYFGPGTRLTVT.